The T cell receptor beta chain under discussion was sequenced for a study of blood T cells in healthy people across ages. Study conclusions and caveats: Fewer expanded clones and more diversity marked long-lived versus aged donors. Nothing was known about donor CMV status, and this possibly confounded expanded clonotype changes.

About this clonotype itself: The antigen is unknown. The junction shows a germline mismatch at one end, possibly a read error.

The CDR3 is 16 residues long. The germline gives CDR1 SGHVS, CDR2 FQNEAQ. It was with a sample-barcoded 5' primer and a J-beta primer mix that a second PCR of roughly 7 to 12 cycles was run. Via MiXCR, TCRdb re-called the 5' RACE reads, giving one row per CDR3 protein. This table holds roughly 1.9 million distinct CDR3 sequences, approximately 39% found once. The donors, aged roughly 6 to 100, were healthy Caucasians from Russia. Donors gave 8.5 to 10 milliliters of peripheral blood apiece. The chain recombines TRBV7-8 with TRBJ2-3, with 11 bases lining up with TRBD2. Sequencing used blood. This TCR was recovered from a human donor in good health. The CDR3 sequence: CANSRTSGPLGDTQYF. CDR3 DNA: TGTGCCAACAGCCGGACTAGCGGGCCTCTAGGAGATACGCAGTATTTT.